Listed here are 27 T cell receptor beta chains from one sample, sequenced in a study of T cell responses to AZD1222 COVID-19 vaccine. The protocol was immunoSEQ multiplex PCR, while the TCRdb copy is restricted to in-frame clones and leaves out a portion. Among about 89,000 clones listed, around 91% were seen once. Sequenced here: peripheral blood, sampled on day 0 of MenACWY control vaccination. These receptors were obtained from an adult in good health.

This sequence joins TRBV5-1 and TRBJ2-2; possible D gene TRBD1, 6 bases. This CDR3 is built from 16 residues. CDR1 SGHRS and CDR2 YFSETQ come from the germline V gene. V lost 6 bases, J lost 0 bases, and 15 bases lay in between. The CDR3 loop is CASIRDTGTNTGELFF. CDR3 DNA: TGCGCCAGCATCCGGGACACCGGAACGAACACCGGGGAGCTGTTTTTT.

The CDR3 region has the DNA TGTGCCAGCAGCCGGGGACAGGGGGCGGGATACGAGCAGTACTTC. Residues: CASSRGQGAGYEQYF. The chain employs TRBV3-1 (or the pseudogene TRBV3-2) and TRBJ2-7, with 12 bases matching TRBD1. The CDR3 covers 15 residues. V shed 4 bases, J shed 4 bases, and the junction held 5 bases outside the gene matches. Germline loops: CDR1 LGHDT, CDR2 YNNKEL (reference sequence).

This clone was observed a handful of times. This chain joins TRBV28 and TRBJ2-2; D is possibly TRBD1 or TRBD2 (6 bases each). The CDR3 is 13 amino acids. Germline lookup yields CDR1 MDHEN and CDR2 SYDVKM. V dropped 8 bases and J dropped 1 base, with 8 bases sitting between them. The CDR3: CASGGQNTGELFF. CDR3 DNA: TGTGCCAGCGGGGGGCAGAACACCGGGGAGCTGTTTTTT.

V and J are TRBV10-2 and TRBJ1-1, with 7 bases lining up with TRBD1. The junction had 13 bases not matched to a gene; V was cut back by 6 bases and J by 6 bases. Looked up from germline, CDR1 is WSHSY and CDR2 is SAAADI. The CDR3 is made up of 15 amino acids. The CDR3 DNA sequence: TGCGCCAGCAGCACTACAGGGGCGGCGGGCGCTGAAGCTTTCTTT. It encodes CASSTTGAAGAEAFF.

The chain has TRBV15 and TRBJ1-5; a possible D gene is TRBD1 (5 bases). With 5 bases removed from V and 6 bases from J, the gap between germline ends came to 17 bases. This CDR3 is 15 amino acids long. Germline V gene sequence: CDR1 LNHNV, CDR2 YYDKDF (reference sequence). The CDR3 reads CATSPSGGFGQPQHF. CDR3 DNA: TGTGCCACCAGCCCTTCGGGGGGTTTTGGTCAGCCCCAGCATTTT. Full variable domain (rest looked up from reference TRBV15 and TRBJ1-5): DAMVIQNPRYQVTQFGKPVTLSCSQTLNHNVMYWYQQKSSQAPKLLFHYYDKDFNNEADTPDNFQSRRPNTSFCFLDIRSPGLGDTAMYLCATSPSGGFGQPQHFGDGTRLSIL.

This clone appeared once. V is TRBV28 and J is TRBJ1-5; D gene uncertain. Per germline, CDR1 MDHEN and CDR2 SYDVKM. V was cut by 5 bases and J by 0 bases, with 11 bases left in between. The CDR3 is made up of 15 amino acids. CDR3 coding DNA: TGTGCCAGCAGTCCCTCAGGTTATAGCAATCAGCCCCAGCATTTT. Its protein product is CASSPSGYSNQPQHF.

This rearrangement joins TRBV5-1 to TRBJ2-7; maybe TRBD1 (6 bases). This CDR3 is built from 15 residues. V gave up 4 bases and J gave up 1 base, with 15 bases separating them. The germline V gene encodes CDR1 SGHRS and CDR2 YFSETQ. As DNA, the CDR3 is TGCGCCAGCAGCCCATACCCGGACAGTTCCTACGAGCAGTACTTC. This translates into CASSPYPDSSYEQYF.

V usage is TRBV10-2 and J usage is TRBJ1-5, with TRBD1 matching over 8 bases. The ends lost 6 bases at V and 3 bases at J; junction bases unmatched: 4. Germline loops: CDR1 WSHSY, CDR2 SAAADI. The CDR3 has 14 amino acids. The CDR3 DNA is TGCGCCAGCAGCATGACAGGGGACAATCAGCCCCAGCATTTT. The encoded protein is CASSMTGDNQPQHF.

V and J are TRBV5-5 and TRBJ2-7; 9 bases align to TRBD1. The CDR3 runs to 15 residues. Unmatched junction bases numbered 10, after V lost 4 bases and J lost 5 bases. Germline CDR1 reads SGHKS; CDR2 reads YYEKEE (reference sequence). CDR3 DNA: TGTGCCAGCAGCCCCGGGGACAGGGTAATAGACGAGCAGTACTTC. This sequence encodes CASSPGDRVIDEQYF.

The V gene is TRBV9, the J gene TRBJ2-3, with 7 bases fitting TRBD1. This CDR3 comprises 14 residues. Trimming at V came to 4 bases and at J to 4 bases, leaving 6 bases not matched to a gene. In germline, CDR1 is SGDLS, CDR2 YYNGEE. CDR3 DNA: TGTGCCAGCAGCCTCCGACAGGGCGCAGATACGCAGTATTTT. It translates to CASSLRQGADTQYF.

This chain connects TRBV4-3 to TRBJ2-3; the match to TRBD1 covers 10 bases. From germline, CDR1 is LGHNA and CDR2 YSLEER. The CDR3 loop spans 17 amino acids. V lost 2 bases, J lost 6 bases, and 11 bases stayed unmatched. The CDR3, as DNA: TGCGCCAGCAGCCAAAACAACCGGGACAGGGGTCCGGATACGCAGTATTTT. Translating it yields CASSQNNRDRGPDTQYF.

V is TRBV5-1 and J is TRBJ1-1, with 7 positions matching TRBD1. The CDR3 has 15 amino acids. The V segment lost 4 bases and the J segment 5 bases; nucleotides outside the gene matches: 11. CDR1 is SGHRS and CDR2 is YFSETQ in the germline V gene. Written as DNA, the CDR3 is TGCGCCAGCAGCACGACAGGGTCCGGGGGTACTGAAGCTTTCTTT. Its translation: CASSTTGSGGTEAFF.

The gene calls are TRBV3-1 (or the pseudogene TRBV3-2) and TRBJ2-2, with D unresolved. The ends were cut back, 5 bases at V and 2 bases at J, with 9 bases in the middle. Germline V gives CDR1 LGHDT, CDR2 YNNKEL (reference sequence). CDR3 length: 14 residues. The DNA for the CDR3 is TGTGCCAGCAGCGTGACCCAAAACACCGGGGAGCTGTTTTTT. Translating it yields CASSVTQNTGELFF.

The V and J genes are TRBV11-2 and TRBJ2-1; 14 bases are shared with TRBD2. In germline, CDR1 is SGHAT, CDR2 FQNNGV. The CDR3 loop spans 17 amino acids. The trim removed 5 bases at V and 7 bases at J, leaving 10 bases unmatched. CDR3 loop: CASSQGLAGGRGNEQFF. DNA for the CDR3: TGTGCCAGCAGCCAAGGACTAGCGGGGGGTCGTGGAAATGAGCAGTTCTTC.

The V and J genes are TRBV6-5 and TRBJ1-1; 9 nucleotides line up with TRBD1. This CDR3 has 16 residues. V lost 4 bases and J lost 3; bases outside the gene matches: 9. In germline, CDR1 is MNHEY, CDR2 SVGAGI. CDR3 loop: CASSSRQGVLYTEAFF. The CDR3 DNA sequence: TGTGCCAGCAGTTCCCGACAGGGGGTTCTTTACACTGAAGCTTTCTTT.

This sequence joins TRBV18 and TRBJ2-3; 9 positions agree with TRBD2. Germline V gene lookup returns CDR1 KGHSH and CDR2 LQKENI. The ends lost 10 bases at V and 5 bases at J; junction bases unmatched: 10. The CDR3 has 14 amino acids. CDR3 amino acids: CATQLAGVRDTQYF. DNA of the CDR3: TGTGCCACCCAGTTAGCGGGAGTAAGAGATACGCAGTATTTT.

The chain joins TRBV6-5 to TRBJ1-6; D might be TRBD1 (5 bases). Germline CDR1 reads MNHEY; CDR2 reads SVGAGI. Deletions cut 9 bases from V and 12 bases from J, with 18 bases between. This CDR3 region has 13 residues. The CDR3 DNA reads as TGTGCCAGTGGGCTGGGACGGTCTTTACCCCTCCACTTT. Translated, it gives CASGLGRSLPLHF.

The rearrangement uses TRBV11-3 and TRBJ1-1, with D possibly TRBD1 on 6 matching bases. Trimming left V 5 bases short and J 1 base short, with 8 bases between. The CDR3 is made up of 13 amino acids. Germline V lookup: CDR1 SGHNT, CDR2 YENEEA. In DNA, the CDR3 is TGTGCCAGCAGCCAAGGGGGGAACACTGAAGCTTTCTTT. It translates to CASSQGGNTEAFF. The whole variable domain, remainder taken from reference TRBV11-3 and TRBJ1-1, is EAGVVQSPRYKIIEKKQPVAFWCNPISGHNTLYWYLQNLGQGPELLIRYENEEAVDDSQLPKDRFSAERLKGVDSTLKIQPAELGDSAVYLCASSQGGNTEAFFGQGTRLTVV.

The rearrangement links TRBV5-1 to TRBJ1-6, with D possibly being TRBD1 (5 bases). V lost 5 bases and J 9 bases, leaving 9 bases between the germline ends. CDR1 is SGHRS and CDR2 is YFSETQ in the germline V gene. This CDR3 is built from 12 residues. CDR3 amino acids: CASRQGGSPLHF. As DNA, the CDR3 is TGCGCCAGCAGGCAGGGTGGTTCACCCCTCCACTTT.

This chain joins TRBV6-5 and TRBJ2-2; TRBD2 is a possible D gene (5 bases). Germline V gene sequence: CDR1 MNHEY, CDR2 SVGAGI. Trimming left V 0 bases short and J 6 bases short, with 8 bases between. CDR3 length: 14 residues. This chain's CDR3 is CASSYSSGAGELFF. The CDR3 DNA is TGTGCCAGCAGTTACTCTTCCGGGGCCGGGGAGCTGTTTTTT.

The chain has TRBV2 and TRBJ2-7; D could derive from TRBD1 or TRBD2 (5 bases each). Trimming took 3 bases from V and 2 from J, leaving 8 bases between them. This CDR3 has 13 residues. Per germline, CDR1 SNHLY and CDR2 FYNNEI. Here the CDR3 DNA reads TGTGCCAGCAGTGACTCGGGACCCTACGAGCAGTACTTC. Residues: CASSDSGPYEQYF.

This CDR3 is CASSPGTSGSYVQYF. DNA of the CDR3: TGTGCCAGCAGTCCCGGGACTAGCGGGAGTTATGTGCAGTACTTC. The chain carries TRBV28 and TRBJ2-7, with 14 nucleotides matching TRBD2. Losses at the gene ends were 5 bases for V and 9 bases for J; bases not matched to a gene: 9. The CDR3 loop spans 15 amino acids. Germline CDR1 MDHEN, CDR2 SYDVKM.

The CDR3 DNA reads as TGTGCCAGCAGTGTAGAAGACAATAATTCACCCCTCCACTTT. Its translation: CASSVEDNNSPLHF. This chain links TRBV6-4 with TRBJ1-6, with D unresolved. Trimming left V 4 bases short and J 5 bases short, with 9 bases between. The CDR3 covers 14 residues. Germline loops: CDR1 MRHNA, CDR2 SNTAGT.

This chain uses TRBV2 with TRBJ2-1; D call uncertain. The V and J ends lost 6 bases and 5 bases respectively, with 8 bases between them. Germline CDR1 and CDR2: SNHLY and FYNNEI. This CDR3 is 12 amino acids long. In DNA, the CDR3 is TGTGCCAGCAGCTACACCGACAATGAGCAGTTCTTC. As protein: CASSYTDNEQFF.

DNA for the CDR3: TGTGCCAGTAACAGGGCTACTGAAGCTTTCTTT. Translation: CASNRATEAFF. This chain joins TRBV21-1 and TRBJ1-1; TRBD1 is the table's D call, not checked against the DNA. TRBV21-1 is reported as a pseudogene. This CDR3 is built from 11 residues.

This CDR3 is CASSARGEGFTDTQYF. DNA of the CDR3: TGTGCCAGCAGCGCCCGGGGGGAGGGCTTCACAGATACGCAGTATTTT. The chain couples TRBV9 to TRBJ2-3; TRBD2 aligns across 7 bases. V was pared by 3 bases and J by 2 bases, with 9 bases of the junction left unmatched. This CDR3 contains 16 residues. In germline, CDR1 is SGDLS, CDR2 YYNGEE.

Comment on this clone: Other DNA variants within this sample encode the same CDR3. The chain employs TRBV6-5 and TRBJ2-1; possibly TRBD1 or TRBD2 for D (5 bases each). Trimming pared 0 bases from V and 7 bases from J, leaving 7 bases between. CDR3 size: 13 residues. Germline V gene sequence: CDR1 MNHEY, CDR2 SVGAGI. CDR3 residues: CASSYSGDNEQFF. The CDR3 DNA is TGTGCCAGCAGTTACTCGGGGGATAATGAGCAGTTCTTC.